This TCR beta chain comes out of a study of T cell repertoires in cytomegalovirus infection (dated by TCRdb to about 2019). Turning to the overall study: Peptide stimulations targeted recently identified HLA-C-restricted CMV epitopes, whose presentation resists viral immunomodulation, together with well-studied HLA-B-restricted epitopes. Because public TCR beta signatures pointed to carriage of CMV infection together with the matching HLA type, the HLA type of each donor mattered for the analysis. Results and caveats for the whole study, not just this receptor: The ex vivo response was dominated by HLA-C-restricted CMV-specific TCR beta clonotypes, which also provided the single most frequent clonotype in two of eight donors. In both this cohort and an independent approximately 400-donor cohort, the cumulative frequency of public TCR beta family members distinguished carriers of CMV infection plus the relevant HLA type.

The junction shows trimming of 0 bases on V and 10 bases on J, plus 16 bases between the germline ends. Per the germline V gene, MNHEY is the CDR1 and SVGAGI is the CDR2. The CDR3 numbers 16 residues from cysteine through phenylalanine. Only the CDR3 DNA stays, 48 bases, in frame from base 1. The sample's treatment or condition label, decoded: in vitro stimulation with specific CMV peptide epitopes to enrich CMV-specific T cells. TCRdb lists the instrument as Illumina HiSeq 1500. TCRdb ran its own pipeline on the public reads, namely fastp trimming at Q25 and MiXCR clone calling, and kept in-frame beta chains. Rows merge per CDR3 protein into single entries with the most common DNA and genes. This sample gives 650,000 to 900,000 distinct CDR3 sequences in total; about 30% of them show up just once. The ten most abundant clones make up under 15% of the sample. About this clonotype itself: Its antigen remains undetermined. No base qualities exist here, and no much larger clone lies one base off it.

Recombination connected TRBV6-5 to TRBJ1-6; the D gene remains uncertain. The sequence was obtained from a human donor in good health (CMV status not recorded). Some clones in this sample may be carry-over from other donors' samples. The source was cultured CD8+ T cells from PBMCs, collected from culture after CMV antigen stimulation. The CDR3 region reads CASSYSTGAGTSPLHF. The DNA sequence reads TGTGCCAGCAGTTACTCGACCGGCGCGGGTACGTCACCCCTCCACTTT.